Below, one T cell receptor (beta chain) is given with its context. This sample is drawn from a study of blood T cell repertoires in COVID-19. The CDR3 spans 16 residues. V shed 1 base and J 9 bases; nucleotides not matched to a gene: 9. Germline V gene data show CDR1 as LGHDT and CDR2 as YNNKEL (reference sequence). Libraries were prepared by immunoSEQ multiplex PCR; TCRdb keeps only in-frame clonotypes and omits some of them. The table includes roughly 220,000 clones, roughly 84% detected once. Sequences were obtained from peripheral blood. The chain uses TRBV3-1 (or the pseudogene TRBV3-2) and TRBJ1-6; 7 bases align to TRBD1. The sequence was collected from a man in his fifties who had recovered from COVID-19. The CDR3 DNA reads as TGTGCCAGCAGCCAAGGGGCCGAGACAGGGACTTCACCCCTCCACTTT. Translation: CASSQGAETGTSPLHF.